Here is one T cell receptor beta chain with its context. Its specific antigen is unknown. No base quality information exists; no much larger clone differs at one position. The data derive from a study of T cell repertoires in cytomegalovirus infection (dated by TCRdb to the late 2010s). At the level of the whole study: Because public TCR beta signatures pointed to carriage of CMV infection together with the matching HLA type, the HLA type of each donor mattered for the analysis.

The data were produced on an Illumina HiSeq 1500. TCRdb redid the processing of the public reads, applying fastp at Q25 and MiXCR, and retained in-frame beta chains. Under each unique CDR3 protein, matching rows form one entry showing the most common genes and DNA. The sample yields roughly 500,000 distinct CDR3 sequences; 15% to 20% were counted once. The top ten hold more than 20% of the sample. On the study overall, not on this receptor specifically: In the ex vivo response, HLA-C-restricted CMV-specific TCR beta clonotypes were dominant, and in two of eight donors the single most frequent clonotype came from this HLA-C-restricted group. In both this cohort and an independent cohort of 352 donors, the cumulative frequency of public TCR beta family members distinguished carriers of CMV infection plus the relevant HLA type.

The sequenced material came from CD8+ T cells from PBMCs. The clonotype originates from a human donor in good health (CMV status not recorded). Some clones in this sample may be carry-over from other donors' samples.

The CDR3 is CASSRTGDGQFF. The DNA sequence is as follows: TGCGCCAGCAGCCGGACAGGGGACGGGCAGTTCTTC. The chain was built from TRBV5-1 and TRBJ2-1, with TRBD1 identical over 9 junction bases. Trimmed from V: 4 bases; trimmed from J: 12 bases; junction bases lacking a gene match: 5. The CDR3 contains 12 residues, cysteine and phenylalanine counted. The DNA shown is the 36-base CDR3, in frame from base 1. CDR1 SGHRS and CDR2 YFSETQ were looked up in the germline V gene.